A single sample is the source of the 27 T cell receptor beta chains below, sequenced in a study of early T cells in non-severe SARS-CoV-2 infection. A single record per CDR3 protein comes from TCRdb applying MiXCR to the 5' RACE reads. This table has under 70,000 distinct CDR3 sequences, around 4.6% appearing once. The sample consisted of whole blood. These receptor sequences come from an adult who was a healthcare worker with PCR-confirmed SARS-CoV-2 infection or an uninfected control (not recorded which).

This clonotype has at least ten counts. V and J are TRBV27 and TRBJ1-5; D is ambiguous. Germline CDR1 and CDR2: MNHEY and SMNVEV (reference sequence). The ends were cut back, 10 bases at V and 7 bases at J, with 20 bases in the middle. The CDR3 runs 14 residues. CDR3 residues: CATVEGSSGQPQHF. The CDR3 DNA is TGTGCCACCGTCGAAGGGTCCAGTGGCCAGCCCCAGCATTTT.

This clonotype was seen at least ten times. The genes are TRBV27 and TRBJ2-3; D is unclear. Germline loops: CDR1 MNHEY, CDR2 SMNVEV (reference sequence). This CDR3 region has 11 residues. V gave up 3 bases and J gave up 5 bases, with 3 bases separating them. CDR3 DNA: TGTGCCAGCAGTTTTCGAGATACGCAGTATTTT. Residues: CASSFRDTQYF.

In this sample, this clonotype turned up many times. The chain recombines TRBV12-3 or TRBV12-4 with TRBJ1-1, with D possibly TRBD1 on 5 matching bases. V lost 1 base and J 10 bases, leaving 13 bases between the germline ends. There are 13 residues in the CDR3. CDR3 sequence: CASSLETEDRAFF. In nucleotides, the CDR3 is TGTGCCAGCAGTTTAGAGACAGAGGATAGAGCTTTCTTT.

This clonotype was seen ten or more times. V usage is TRBV2 and J usage is TRBJ1-5, with D uncertain. Germline loops: CDR1 SNHLY, CDR2 FYNNEI. Trimming stripped 6 bases from V and 0 bases from J, with 15 bases between. The CDR3 contains 16 residues. The DNA of the CDR3 is TGTGCCAGCAGAGCCCGTCCGGTTTATAGCAATCAGCCCCAGCATTTT. Protein: CASRARPVYSNQPQHF. The variable domain in full, completed from reference TRBV2 and TRBJ1-5, reads EPEVTQTPSHQVTQMGQEVILRCVPISNHLYFYWYRQILGQKVEFLVSFYNNEISEKSEIFDDQFSVERPDGSNFTLKIRSTKLEDSAMYFCASRARPVYSNQPQHFGDGTRLSIL.

The chain is built from TRBV20-1 and TRBJ1-2; D is unresolved. Looked up from germline, CDR1 is DFQATT and CDR2 is SNEGSKA (reference sequence). The CDR3 length is 11 residues. Trimming stripped 5 bases from V and 2 bases from J, with 6 bases between. CDR3 in DNA: TGCAGTGCTGCCTTAAACTATGGCTACACCTTC. The encoded protein is CSAALNYGYTF.

This clonotype appeared many times. The chain recombines TRBV18 with TRBJ1-2; D not certain. V was clipped by 1 base and J by 8 bases, with 11 bases between them. Germline V gene lookup returns CDR1 KGHSH and CDR2 LQKENI. The CDR3 has 13 amino acids. This CDR3 reads CASSPQSTDGYTF. CDR3 coding DNA: TGTGCCAGCTCACCACAAAGTACGGACGGCTACACCTTC.

This clonotype was observed many times. This chain joins TRBV6-1 and TRBJ2-7; the match to TRBD1 covers 7 bases. Per the germline V gene, CDR1 is MNHNS and CDR2 is SASEGT. The CDR3 is made up of 16 amino acids. V gave up 0 bases and J gave up 3 bases; unmatched junction bases: 8. The CDR3 DNA sequence: TGTGCCAGCAGTGAAGCGAGCCGATACAGGGGCTACGAGCAGTACTTC. Its translation: CASSEASRYRGYEQYF.

This clonotype came up many times. The chain joins TRBV13 to TRBJ1-2, with TRBD1 matching 8 bases. The trim removed 6 bases at V and 0 bases at J, leaving 9 bases unmatched. Germline assignment: CDR1 PRHDT and CDR2 FYEKMQ (reference sequence). The CDR3 contains 16 residues. The CDR3 sequence: CASRDNRGSANYGYTF. CDR3 DNA: TGTGCCAGCAGAGACAACAGGGGGTCGGCTAACTATGGCTACACCTTC. Based on the CDR3 plus reference TRBV13 and TRBJ1-2, the full variable domain is AAGVIQSPRHLIKEKRETATLKCYPIPRHDTVYWYQQGPGQDPQFLISFYEKMQSDKGSIPDRFSAQQFSDYHSELNMSSLELGDSALYFCASRDNRGSANYGYTFGSGTRLTVV.

This clonotype was picked up a small number of times. The CDR3 loop is CASSTVRSSYNEQFF. The CDR3 region has the DNA TGTGCCAGCAGTACGGTCAGAAGCTCCTACAATGAGCAGTTCTTC. This sequence joins TRBV6-4 and TRBJ2-1, with unresolved D. The CDR3 length is 15 residues. V lost 5 bases, J lost 0 bases, and 11 bases lay in between. Germline loops: CDR1 MRHNA, CDR2 SNTAGT.

This clonotype was picked up a small number of times. The rearrangement uses TRBV6-1 and TRBJ2-2, with 7 bases that match TRBD2. CDR1 and CDR2 (germline): MNHNS, SASEGT. This CDR3 is built from 17 residues. V was pared by 4 bases and J by 1 base, with 9 bases of the junction left unmatched. The chain's CDR3 is CASSVFLAGENTGELFF. Written as DNA, the CDR3 is TGTGCCAGCAGTGTCTTTCTGGCGGGGGAGAACACCGGGGAGCTGTTTTTT.

V gene TRBV24-1 combines with J gene TRBJ2-1, with D possibly TRBD1 on 6 matching bases. Per germline, CDR1 KGHDR and CDR2 SFDVKD. This CDR3 comprises 17 residues. Trimming shortened V by 4 bases and J by 1 base, and 16 bases separated the two germline ends. CDR3 amino acids: CATSDRPGTTSYNEQFF. The CDR3 DNA reads as TGTGCCACCAGTGACCGTCCCGGGACAACTTCCTACAATGAGCAGTTCTTC.

This clonotype was detected many times. The V call is TRBV12-3 or TRBV12-4, the J call TRBJ1-5; 7 positions match TRBD1. This CDR3 spans 13 amino acids. V gave up 5 bases and J gave up 5 bases; unmatched junction bases: 3. The CDR3 loop is CASSLRGDQPQHF. CDR3 bases: TGTGCCAGCAGTCTCAGGGGGGATCAGCCCCAGCATTTT.

This clonotype was counted many times. This chain joins TRBV4-2 and TRBJ2-3; D uncertain. CDR1 is LGHNA, CDR2 YNFKEQ, per germline. The CDR3 contains 15 residues. V lost 1 base and J 4 bases, leaving 12 bases between the germline ends. CDR3 sequence: CASSQGSLGSDTQYF. DNA of the CDR3: TGTGCCAGCAGCCAAGGGTCCCTCGGATCAGATACGCAGTATTTT.

This clonotype was seen many times. DNA for the CDR3: TGCGCCAGCAGCCGGGAGCCGCAGTCCGACTATGGCTACACCTTC. Translation gives CASSREPQSDYGYTF. The gene calls are TRBV5-1 and TRBJ1-2; no definite D call. Trimming stripped 4 bases from V and 3 bases from J, with 16 bases between. The length of the CDR3 is 15 residues. Germline V gene lookup returns CDR1 SGHRS and CDR2 YFSETQ.

This clonotype was seen only a few times. The chain carries TRBV9 and TRBJ1-1; a possible D gene is TRBD1 (6 bases). The CDR3 length is 19 residues. The V gene's germline CDR1 is SGDLS and CDR2 YYNGEE. V was shortened by 0 bases and J by 3 bases, with 24 bases between the two germline ends. This CDR3 reads CASSVVDTGLGDVYTEAFF. The CDR3 DNA reads TGTGCCAGCAGCGTAGTTGACACAGGGTTAGGTGATGTGTACACTGAAGCTTTCTTT. Full variable domain (remainder filled in from reference TRBV9 and TRBJ1-1): DSGVTQTPKHLITATGQRVTLRCSPRSGDLSVYWYQQSLDQGLQFLIQYYNGEERAKGNILERFSAQQFPDLHSELNLSSLELGDSALYFCASSVVDTGLGDVYTEAFFGQGTRLTVV.

This clonotype was observed a handful of times. V gene TRBV2 combines with J gene TRBJ1-1, with D unclear. Germline-derived CDR1 and CDR2 are SNHLY and FYNNEI. The germline V and J ends were trimmed by 6 bases and 6 bases, with 14 bases remaining between them. This CDR3 has 13 amino acids. The CDR3, as DNA: TGTGCCAGCAGATTGGGCCTCTTGGCTGAAGCTTTCTTT. It encodes CASRLGLLAEAFF.

This clonotype was detected a few times. The V call is TRBV29-1, the J call TRBJ1-2; D remains ambiguous. This CDR3 spans 13 amino acids. Germline V gives CDR1 SQVTM, CDR2 ANQGSEA. V lost 4 bases and J lost 2, with 11 bases in between. The CDR3 loop reads CSVGGSPNYGYTF. CDR3 sequence (DNA): TGCAGCGTTGGAGGCAGCCCCAACTATGGCTACACCTTC. The full variable domain, completed using reference TRBV29-1 and TRBJ1-2, is SAVISQKPSRDICQRGTSLTIQCQVDSQVTMMFWYRQQPGQSLTLIATANQGSEATYESGFVIDKFPISRPNLTFSTLTVSNMSPEDSSIYLCSVGGSPNYGYTFGSGTRLTVV.

Ten or more counts support this clonotype. The chain joins TRBV7-2 to TRBJ1-2; 9 bases align to TRBD1. The V segment lost 5 bases and the J segment 0 bases; nucleotides outside the gene matches: 10. The V gene's germline CDR1 is SGHTA and CDR2 FQGNSA. This CDR3 has 17 residues. The CDR3: CASSPGGTGPTNYGYTF. The CDR3 DNA reads as TGTGCCAGCAGCCCAGGCGGGACAGGGCCTACTAACTATGGCTACACCTTC.

This clonotype was observed at least ten times. The chain joins TRBV2 to TRBJ2-1, with D possibly TRBD1 on 5 matching bases. Per the germline V gene, CDR1 is SNHLY and CDR2 is FYNNEI. The CDR3 sequence is 12 residues long. Trimming stripped 10 bases from V and 5 bases from J, with 12 bases between. The CDR3 sequence: CATSGHHNEQFF. Written as DNA, the CDR3 is TGTGCCACCTCCGGACATCACAATGAGCAGTTCTTC. The full variable domain, with the rest looked up from reference TRBV2 and TRBJ2-1, is EPEVTQTPSHQVTQMGQEVILRCVPISNHLYFYWYRQILGQKVEFLVSFYNNEISEKSEIFDDQFSVERPDGSNFTLKIRSTKLEDSAMYFCATSGHHNEQFFGPGTRLTVL.

This chain's CDR3 is CASSLAQGKGQYF. The CDR3 DNA is TGCGCCAGCAGCTTGGCCCAGGGAAAAGGGCAGTACTTC. The chain carries TRBV5-1 and TRBJ2-7; a weak D match, TRBD1 (5 bases). Between the trimmed V and J ends, which lost 0 bases and 9 bases, there was a span of 13 bases. CDR3 length: 13 amino acids. Germline CDR1 and CDR2: SGHRS and YFSETQ.

This rearrangement joins TRBV7-2 to TRBJ2-1; TRBD2 agrees at 9 bases. Germline loops: CDR1 SGHTA, CDR2 FQGNSA. V shed 8 bases, J shed 7 bases, and the junction held 9 bases outside the gene matches. The CDR3 covers 14 residues. The CDR3, as DNA: TGTGCCAGCGCTGTAAGCGGGGGGAGGAATGAGCAGTTCTTC. Amino acids: CASAVSGGRNEQFF.

This clonotype was seen a handful of times. The V gene is TRBV11-2, the J gene TRBJ2-1, with 8 bases that match TRBD1. The germline V gene has CDR1 SGHAT and CDR2 FQNNGV. The CDR3 is 14 residues long. After removal of 7 bases from V and 2 bases from J, the junction contained 4 bases not matched to a gene. DNA of the CDR3: TGTGCCAGCAAACCGGGACAGGCCTACAATGAGCAGTTCTTC. This encodes CASKPGQAYNEQFF.

This clonotype was seen at least ten times. The genes are TRBV29-1 and TRBJ2-1; D assignment may be TRBD1 or TRBD2 (5 bases each). Per germline, CDR1 SQVTM and CDR2 ANQGSEA. Trimming took off 3 bases at V and 9 bases at J, with 15 bases between the two ends. There are 13 residues in the CDR3. The chain's CDR3 is CSVDYRSGGEQFF. CDR3 nucleotides: TGCAGCGTTGATTACAGGTCAGGAGGTGAGCAGTTCTTC.

The rearrangement joins TRBV6-2 or TRBV6-3 to TRBJ2-7; D gene uncertain. V lost 6 bases and J 9 bases, leaving 12 bases between the germline ends. Germline CDR1 is MNHEY and CDR2 is SVGEGT. The length of the CDR3 is 11 residues. The CDR3 nucleotides are TGTGCCAGCAGAAATGCGAATTGGCAGTACTTC. Translated: CASRNANWQYF.

The gene calls are TRBV6-5 and TRBJ2-3; D is unclear. Deletions cut 0 bases from V and 6 bases from J, with 19 bases between. Germline values: CDR1 MNHEY, CDR2 SVGAGI. The CDR3 totals 17 residues. The CDR3: CASSYSGLTRGRDTQYF. CDR3 sequence (DNA): TGTGCCAGCAGTTACTCGGGCCTTACCCGAGGCAGGGATACGCAGTATTTT.

This clonotype was counted a few times. The chain combines TRBV23-1 with TRBJ2-7, with D tentatively TRBD1 or TRBD2 (5 bases each). TRBV23-1 qualifies as an ORF whose function is uncertain. V was shortened by 0 bases and J by 3 bases, with 12 bases between the two germline ends. CDR3 length: 15 residues. The chain's CDR3 is CASSQSGTEIYEQYF. The CDR3 DNA sequence: TGCGCCAGCAGTCAATCGGGGACGGAAATCTACGAGCAGTACTTC.

Points on this clonotype: Given a much more abundant clone one base away, this may be a read error. This rearrangement joins TRBV12-3 or TRBV12-4 to TRBJ2-1, with 7 bases lining up with TRBD2. The CDR3 length is 13 residues. J lost 11 bases, V lost 1 base, and 5 bases had no gene match. CDR3 region: CASSLGGGSKQFF. In DNA form, the CDR3 reads TGTGCCAGCAGTTTAGGGGGGGGATCCAAGCAGTTCTTC.